This T cell receptor beta chain was captured by sequencing in a study of T cell repertoires in cytomegalovirus infection. On the study more broadly: Public TCR beta signatures indicated both CMV infection and matching HLA type.

V was shortened by 1 base and J by 1 base, with 16 bases between the two germline ends. The CDR3 is 17 amino acids. In germline, CDR1 is SGHAT, CDR2 FQNNGV. The table lists this clonotype with a few counts. Its antigen remains unidentified. Regarding the study as a whole: In two of eight donors, the top clonotype was HLA-C-restricted CMV-specific.

TCRdb called the reads again in MiXCR, with one record for every CDR3 protein. The sample yields 200,000 to 300,000 distinct CDR3 sequences, around 15% seen once. The sequencing sample was made of PBMCs. V gene TRBV11-2 combines with J gene TRBJ2-5; weak D call: TRBD1 (5 bases). This receptor was obtained from a human donor in good health (CMV status not recorded). Some clones in this sample may be carry-over from other donors' samples. The CDR3 here is CASSLAAGQRRQETQYF. Here the CDR3 DNA reads TGTGCCAGCAGCTTAGCGGCTGGACAACGACGCCAAGAGACCCAGTACTTC.